Below are 21 T cell receptor beta chains sequenced from a single sample in a study of blood T cell repertoires in COVID-19. Libraries were prepared by immunoSEQ multiplex PCR; TCRdb keeps only in-frame clonotypes and omits some of them. The data hold about 110,000 clones, with 89% observed a single time. Sequenced material: peripheral blood. The receptors here all came from a man aged 40-55 years with active or convalescent COVID-19.

V is TRBV4-2 and J is TRBJ2-3; tentatively, D is TRBD2 (5 bases). V lost 1 base and J 3 bases, leaving 8 bases between the germline ends. Germline V gene lookup returns CDR1 LGHNA and CDR2 YNFKEQ. This CDR3 spans 14 amino acids. In DNA form, the CDR3 reads TGTGCCAGCAGCCAAGGGCCGGGAACAGATACGCAGTATTTT. Encoded protein: CASSQGPGTDTQYF.

The chain joins TRBV5-4 to TRBJ2-5; unclear D gene. The V and J ends lost 0 bases and 9 bases respectively, with 12 bases between them. CDR1 and CDR2 from the germline V gene are SGHNT and YYREEE (reference sequence). The CDR3 consists of 13 residues. This CDR3 is CASSLDSKSPQYF. The CDR3, as DNA: TGTGCCAGCAGCTTGGACTCCAAATCCCCCCAGTACTTC.

V and J are TRBV19 and TRBJ2-1, with D perhaps matching TRBD2 (5 bases). The CDR3 has 14 amino acids. The V end was cut by 3 bases, the J end by 10 bases, with 16 bases between. Germline assignment: CDR1 LNHDA and CDR2 SQIVND (reference sequence). The CDR3 DNA reads as TGTGCCAGTAGTATGCCTCGCGTCAAGCGGGAGCAGTTCTTC. It translates to CASSMPRVKREQFF.

The chain joins TRBV3-1 (or the pseudogene TRBV3-2) to TRBJ1-2; D gene unclear. Per the germline V gene, CDR1 is LGHDT and CDR2 is YNNKEL (reference sequence). This CDR3 has 13 residues. With 1 base removed from V and 2 bases from J, the gap between germline ends came to 5 bases. This CDR3 reads CASSQGRNYGYTF. The CDR3 DNA is TGTGCCAGCAGCCAAGGCAGGAACTATGGCTACACCTTC.

The chain links TRBV30 to TRBJ1-5; TRBD1 is a possible D gene (6 bases). Trimming took off 0 bases at V and 5 bases at J, with 11 bases between the two ends. The germline V gene has CDR1 GTSNPN and CDR2 SVGIG (reference sequence). CDR3 size: 14 residues. CDR3 sequence reads: CAWSVGGQDQPQHF. CDR3 bases: TGTGCCTGGAGTGTAGGGGGTCAGGATCAGCCCCAGCATTTT.

This clone was counted once. The chain couples TRBV9 to TRBJ2-1; 9 bases match TRBD2. Germline V CDR1 and CDR2: SGDLS, YYNGEE. The length of the CDR3 is 15 residues. The J segment lost 5 bases and the V segment lost 0 bases, leaving 3 bases of the junction unmatched. CDR3 protein: CASSVGTSDNNEQFF. The CDR3 region has the DNA TGTGCCAGCAGCGTAGGGACTAGCGACAACAATGAGCAGTTCTTC.

This clone has just one count. The chain uses TRBV27 and TRBJ2-1, with TRBD2 identical over 7 bases. V was pared by 4 bases and J by 0 bases, with 9 bases of the junction left unmatched. This CDR3 has 17 amino acids. Germline lookup yields CDR1 MNHEY and CDR2 SMNVEV (reference sequence). This CDR3 reads CASSSNNRGSSYNEQFF. The CDR3 nucleotides read TGTGCCAGCAGTTCCAACAATCGCGGGAGCTCCTACAATGAGCAGTTCTTC.

This chain links TRBV28 with TRBJ1-6; 7 bases agree with TRBD1. The germline gives CDR1 MDHEN, CDR2 SYDVKM. The V and J ends lost 5 bases and 9 bases, in that order; junction bases with no gene match: 13. The CDR3 length is 16 residues. CDR3 loop: CASSPQGMGPRSPLHF. The CDR3 DNA reads TGTGCCAGCAGTCCACAGGGGATGGGGCCTCGTTCACCCCTCCACTTT.

The chain joins TRBV27 to TRBJ1-6, with 7 bases matching TRBD1. CDR1 and CDR2 from the germline V gene are MNHEY and SMNVEV (reference sequence). The CDR3 spans 15 residues. Germline trimming cut 3 bases from V and 6 bases from J; bases unmatched to any gene: 5. The CDR3 sequence is CASSFMDRSNSPLHF. The DNA for the CDR3 is TGTGCCAGCAGTTTTATGGACAGGAGTAATTCACCCCTCCACTTT.

This chain links TRBV6-2 or TRBV6-3 with TRBJ1-3; D uncertain. CDR1 and CDR2 (germline): MNHEY, SVGEGT. There are 13 residues in the CDR3. V was cut by 2 bases and J by 8 bases, with 10 bases left in between. The chain's CDR3 is CASSYVGPDTIYF. The CDR3 DNA sequence: TGTGCCAGCAGTTACGTGGGCCCGGACACCATATATTTT.

The chain combines TRBV2 with TRBJ1-2; possible D gene TRBD1, 6 bases. Trimming stripped 4 bases from V and 0 bases from J, with 12 bases between. The CDR3 has 15 residues. The V gene's germline CDR1 is SNHLY and CDR2 FYNNEI. CDR3 in amino acids: CASSGTAVPNYGYTF. Written as DNA, the CDR3 is TGTGCCAGCAGTGGGACAGCCGTACCTAACTATGGCTACACCTTC.

The rearrangement joins TRBV7-2 to TRBJ2-2; D ambiguous. Germline values: CDR1 SGHTA, CDR2 FQGNSA. The V gene lost 3 bases and the J gene lost 0 bases, with 17 bases spanning the gap. This CDR3 contains 18 residues. The CDR3: CASSFPTLGAANTGELFF. CDR3 DNA sequence: TGTGCCAGCAGCTTCCCCACTCTAGGTGCCGCGAACACCGGGGAGCTGTTTTTT.

The rearrangement joins TRBV30 to TRBJ1-2; no definite D call. Germline V CDR1 and CDR2: GTSNPN, SVGIG (reference sequence). With 2 bases removed from V and 9 bases from J, the gap between germline ends came to 10 bases. There are 11 residues in the CDR3. Here the CDR3 DNA reads TGTGCCTGGAGTATAGGCGGTAGCTACACCTTC. Protein: CAWSIGGSYTF.

The CDR3 region has the DNA TGCGCCAGCAGCTCCCGGACCTCCAGGGAAGAGACCCAGTACTTC. This encodes CASSSRTSREETQYF. This sequence joins TRBV5-1 and TRBJ2-5; possible D gene TRBD1, 5 bases. The germline gives CDR1 SGHRS, CDR2 YFSETQ. The length of the CDR3 is 15 residues. V gave up 3 bases and J gave up 3 bases, with 15 bases separating them.

This chain connects TRBV9 to TRBJ1-2; D unclear. V lost 0 bases to trimming and J lost 7 bases, with 7 bases between them. The CDR3 sequence is 12 residues long. Germline V gene data show CDR1 as SGDLS and CDR2 as YYNGEE. CDR3 residues: CASSVGSRGYTF. CDR3 coding DNA: TGTGCCAGCAGCGTAGGTTCCCGTGGCTACACCTTC.

The chain links TRBV18 to TRBJ1-2; 10 bases align to TRBD1. The CDR3 runs 16 residues. Germline V CDR1 and CDR2: KGHSH, LQKENI. The V segment lost 3 bases and the J segment 3 bases; nucleotides outside the gene matches: 7. CDR3 loop: CASSPAGTGAYYGYTF. The CDR3 DNA reads as TGTGCCAGCTCACCGGCCGGGACAGGGGCCTACTATGGCTACACCTTC. The full variable domain, rest sourced from reference TRBV18 and TRBJ1-2, is NAGVMQNPRHLVRRRGQEARLRCSPMKGHSHVYWYRQLPEEGLKFMVYLQKENIIDESGMPKERFSAEFPKEGPSILRIQQVVRGDSAAYFCASSPAGTGAYYGYTFGSGTRLTVV.

With regard to this clone: Sequence at one end of the junction differs from germline and may be a read error. V and J are TRBV6-1 and TRBJ1-4; 9 bases line up with TRBD1. This CDR3 is built from 12 residues. Germline V gene sequence: CDR1 MNHNS, CDR2 SASEGT. The CDR3 reads CASSETGGPGPF. The CDR3 nucleotides are TGTGCCAGCAGTGAAACAGGGGGCCCCGGACCTTTT.

This clone was seen more than once but under ten times. The chain recombines TRBV6-5 with TRBJ1-2; tentative D call: TRBD1 (6 bases). The CDR3 is 15 residues long. Trimming pared 3 bases from V and 2 bases from J, leaving 13 bases between. The V gene's germline CDR1 is MNHEY and CDR2 SVGAGI. DNA for the CDR3: TGTGCCAGCAGTTATTCCTCCCAGGGGAACTATGGCTACACCTTC. Protein product: CASSYSSQGNYGYTF.

The chain couples TRBV3-1 (or the pseudogene TRBV3-2) to TRBJ2-3, with D hard to call. Germline-derived CDR1 and CDR2 are LGHDT and YNNKEL (reference sequence). Trimming left V 4 bases short and J 9 bases short, with 11 bases between. The CDR3 has 12 amino acids. CDR3 nucleotides: TGTGCCAGCAGCCCCTCTCGCCTAACGCAGTATTTT. This translates into CASSPSRLTQYF.

The chain carries TRBV5-4 and TRBJ2-7; maybe TRBD1 (5 bases). This CDR3 has 13 residues. Germline CDR1 SGHNT, CDR2 YYREEE (reference sequence). Trimming removed 2 bases from V and 0 bases from J, with 6 bases in between. CDR3: CASSLQVSYEQYF. The CDR3, as DNA: TGTGCCAGCAGCTTACAGGTCTCCTACGAGCAGTACTTC.

CDR3 residues: CASSVHRGLTQETQYF. The DNA of the CDR3 is TGTGCCAGCAGCGTTCACAGGGGGCTGACTCAAGAGACCCAGTACTTC. V gene TRBV7-9 combines with J gene TRBJ2-5; 9 bases are shared with TRBD1. Losses at the gene ends were 5 bases for V and 2 bases for J; bases not matched to a gene: 9. Germline V CDR1 and CDR2: SEHNR, FQNEAQ (reference sequence). The CDR3 totals 16 residues.